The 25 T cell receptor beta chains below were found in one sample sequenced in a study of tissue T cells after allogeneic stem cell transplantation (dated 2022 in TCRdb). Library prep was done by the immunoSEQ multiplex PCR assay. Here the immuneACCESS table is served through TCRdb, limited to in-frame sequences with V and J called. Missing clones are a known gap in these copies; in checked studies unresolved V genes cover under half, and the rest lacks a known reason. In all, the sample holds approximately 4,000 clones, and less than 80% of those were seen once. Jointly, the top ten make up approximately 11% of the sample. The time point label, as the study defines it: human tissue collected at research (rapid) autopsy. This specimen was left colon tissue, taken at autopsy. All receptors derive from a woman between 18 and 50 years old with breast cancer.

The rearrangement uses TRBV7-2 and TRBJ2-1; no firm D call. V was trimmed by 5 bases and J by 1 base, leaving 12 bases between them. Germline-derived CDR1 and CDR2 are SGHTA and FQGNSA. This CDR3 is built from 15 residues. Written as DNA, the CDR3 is TGTGCCAGCAGCCCTCTGATATTTTCCTACAATGAGCAGTTCTTC. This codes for CASSPLIFSYNEQFF.

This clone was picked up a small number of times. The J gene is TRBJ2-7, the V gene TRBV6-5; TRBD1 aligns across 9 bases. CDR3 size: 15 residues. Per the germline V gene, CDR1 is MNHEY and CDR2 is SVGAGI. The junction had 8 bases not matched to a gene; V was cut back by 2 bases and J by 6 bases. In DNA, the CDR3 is TGTGCCAGCAGTTACGACCCGGGACAGGGACTCGAGCAGTACTTC. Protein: CASSYDPGQGLEQYF.

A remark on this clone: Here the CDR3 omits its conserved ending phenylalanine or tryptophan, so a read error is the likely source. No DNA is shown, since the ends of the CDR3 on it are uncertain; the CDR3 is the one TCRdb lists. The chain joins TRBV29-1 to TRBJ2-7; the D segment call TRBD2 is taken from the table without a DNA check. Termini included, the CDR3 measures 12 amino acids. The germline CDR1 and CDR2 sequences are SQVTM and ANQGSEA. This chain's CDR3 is CSGGLAGDKWGD.

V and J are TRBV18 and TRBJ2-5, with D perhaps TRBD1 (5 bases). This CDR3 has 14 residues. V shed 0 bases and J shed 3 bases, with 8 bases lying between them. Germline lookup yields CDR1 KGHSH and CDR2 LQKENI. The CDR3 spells CASSPPIREETQYF. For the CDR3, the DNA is TGTGCCAGCTCACCACCGATCAGGGAAGAGACCCAGTACTTC.

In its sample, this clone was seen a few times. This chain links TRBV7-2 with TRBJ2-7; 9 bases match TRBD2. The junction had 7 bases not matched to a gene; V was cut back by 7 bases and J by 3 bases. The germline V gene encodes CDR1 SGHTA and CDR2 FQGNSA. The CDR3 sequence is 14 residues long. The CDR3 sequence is CASTYSGSDYEQYF. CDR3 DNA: TGTGCCAGCACCTATAGCGGGAGTGACTACGAGCAGTACTTC.

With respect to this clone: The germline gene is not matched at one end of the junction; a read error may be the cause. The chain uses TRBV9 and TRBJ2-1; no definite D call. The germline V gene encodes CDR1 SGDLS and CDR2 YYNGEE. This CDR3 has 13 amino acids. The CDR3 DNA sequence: TGTGCCAGCAGCGAAGACACCGGCAGTCCTTTGATCTTC. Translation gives CASSEDTGSPLIF.

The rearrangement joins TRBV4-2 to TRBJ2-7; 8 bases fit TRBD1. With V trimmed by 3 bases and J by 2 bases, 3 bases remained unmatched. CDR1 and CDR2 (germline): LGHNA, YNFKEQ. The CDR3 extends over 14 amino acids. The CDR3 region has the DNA TGTGCCAGCAGCCAGCGACAGGGGACCTACGAGCAGTACTTC. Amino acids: CASSQRQGTYEQYF.

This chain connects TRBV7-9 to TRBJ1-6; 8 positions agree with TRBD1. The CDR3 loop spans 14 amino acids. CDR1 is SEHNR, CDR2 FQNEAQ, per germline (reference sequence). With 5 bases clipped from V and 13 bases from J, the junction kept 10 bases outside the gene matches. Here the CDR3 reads CASSPGVSGGPLHF. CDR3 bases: TGTGCCAGCAGCCCAGGGGTCTCAGGGGGCCCCCTCCACTTT.

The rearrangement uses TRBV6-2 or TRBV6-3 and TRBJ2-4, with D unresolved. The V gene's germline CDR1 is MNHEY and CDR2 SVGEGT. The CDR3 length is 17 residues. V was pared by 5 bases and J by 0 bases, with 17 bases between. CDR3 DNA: TGTGCCAGCAGTCCGAGATTTGACCAGCTAGCCAAAAACATTCAGTACTTC. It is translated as CASSPRFDQLAKNIQYF.

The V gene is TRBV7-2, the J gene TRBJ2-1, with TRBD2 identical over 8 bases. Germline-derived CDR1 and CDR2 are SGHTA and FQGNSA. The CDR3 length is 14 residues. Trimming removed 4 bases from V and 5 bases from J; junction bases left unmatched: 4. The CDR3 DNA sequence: TGTGCCAGCAGCTACGGACTAGCTGACAATGAGCAGTTCTTC. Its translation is CASSYGLADNEQFF. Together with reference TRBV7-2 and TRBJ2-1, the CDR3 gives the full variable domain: GAGVSQSPSNKVTEKGKDVELRCDPISGHTALYWYRQSLGQGLEFLIYFQGNSAPDKSGLPSDRFSAERTGGSVSTLTIQRTQQEDSAVYLCASSYGLADNEQFFGPGTRLTVL.

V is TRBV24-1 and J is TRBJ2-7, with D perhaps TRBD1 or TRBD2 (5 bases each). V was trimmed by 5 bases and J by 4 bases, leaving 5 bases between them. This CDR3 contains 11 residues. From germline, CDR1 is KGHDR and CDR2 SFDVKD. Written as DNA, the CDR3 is TGTGCCACCAGTGGGGGGTACGAGCAGTACTTC. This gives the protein CATSGGYEQYF.

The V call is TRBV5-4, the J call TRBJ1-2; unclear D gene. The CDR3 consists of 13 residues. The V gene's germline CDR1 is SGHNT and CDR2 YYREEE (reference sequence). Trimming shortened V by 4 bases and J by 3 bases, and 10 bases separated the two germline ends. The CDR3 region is CASSVGLDYGYTF. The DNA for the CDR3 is TGTGCCAGCAGCGTCGGGCTTGACTATGGCTACACCTTC.

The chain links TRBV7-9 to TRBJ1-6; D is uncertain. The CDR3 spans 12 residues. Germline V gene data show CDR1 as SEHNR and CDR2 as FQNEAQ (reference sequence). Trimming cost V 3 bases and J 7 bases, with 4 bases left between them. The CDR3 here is CASSLENSPLHF. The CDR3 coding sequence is TGTGCCAGCAGCTTGGAGAATTCACCCCTCCACTTT.

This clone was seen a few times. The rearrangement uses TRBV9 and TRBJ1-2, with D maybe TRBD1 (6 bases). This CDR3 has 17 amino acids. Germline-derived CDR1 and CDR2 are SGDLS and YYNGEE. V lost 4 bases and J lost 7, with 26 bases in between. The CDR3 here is CASSLTHFGGRGGGYTF. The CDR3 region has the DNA TGTGCCAGCAGCCTAACCCACTTTGGGGGCCGGGGAGGTGGCTACACCTTC. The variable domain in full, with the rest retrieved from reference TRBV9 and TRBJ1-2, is DSGVTQTPKHLITATGQRVTLRCSPRSGDLSVYWYQQSLDQGLQFLIQYYNGEERAKGNILERFSAQQFPDLHSELNLSSLELGDSALYFCASSLTHFGGRGGGYTFGSGTRLTVV.

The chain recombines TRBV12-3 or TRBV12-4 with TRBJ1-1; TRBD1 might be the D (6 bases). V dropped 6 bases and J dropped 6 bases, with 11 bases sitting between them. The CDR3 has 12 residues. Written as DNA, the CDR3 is TGTGCCAGCAGCCTCGACAGGCCTGAAGCTTTCTTT. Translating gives CASSLDRPEAFF.

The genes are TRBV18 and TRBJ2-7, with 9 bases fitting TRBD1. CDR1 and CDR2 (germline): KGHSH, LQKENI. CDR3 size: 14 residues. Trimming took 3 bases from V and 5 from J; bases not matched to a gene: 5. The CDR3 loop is CASSPSRDRDEQYF. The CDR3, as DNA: TGTGCCAGCTCACCGTCCCGGGACAGGGACGAGCAGTACTTC. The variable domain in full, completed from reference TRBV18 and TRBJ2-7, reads NAGVMQNPRHLVRRRGQEARLRCSPMKGHSHVYWYRQLPEEGLKFMVYLQKENIIDESGMPKERFSAEFPKEGPSILRIQQVVRGDSAAYFCASSPSRDRDEQYFGPGTRLTVT.

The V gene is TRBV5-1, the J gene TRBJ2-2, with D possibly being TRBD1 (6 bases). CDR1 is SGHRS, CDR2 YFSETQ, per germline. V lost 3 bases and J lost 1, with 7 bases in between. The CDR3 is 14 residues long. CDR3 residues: CASSSTGNTGELFF. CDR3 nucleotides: TGCGCCAGCAGCTCGACAGGGAACACCGGGGAGCTGTTTTTT.

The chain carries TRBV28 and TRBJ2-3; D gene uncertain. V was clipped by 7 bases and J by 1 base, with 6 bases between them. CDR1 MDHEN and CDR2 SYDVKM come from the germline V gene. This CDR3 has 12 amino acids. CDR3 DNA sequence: TGTGCCAGCATCAGCGGCACAGATACGCAGTATTTT. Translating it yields CASISGTDTQYF. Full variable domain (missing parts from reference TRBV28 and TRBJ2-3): DVKVTQSSRYLVKRTGEKVFLECVQDMDHENMFWYRQDPGLGLRLIYFSYDVKMKEKGDIPEGYSVSREKKERFSLILESASTNQTSMYLCASISGTDTQYFGPGTRLTVL.

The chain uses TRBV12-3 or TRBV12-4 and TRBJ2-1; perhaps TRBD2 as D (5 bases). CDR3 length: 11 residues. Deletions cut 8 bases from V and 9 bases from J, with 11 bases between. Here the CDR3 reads CASLVAGEQFF. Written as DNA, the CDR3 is TGTGCCAGCTTGGTGGCGGGTGAGCAGTTCTTC.

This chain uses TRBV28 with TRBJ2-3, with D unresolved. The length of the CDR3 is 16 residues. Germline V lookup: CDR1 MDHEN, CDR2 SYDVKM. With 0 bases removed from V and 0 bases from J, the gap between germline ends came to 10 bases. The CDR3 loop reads CASSLWVDQSTDTQYF. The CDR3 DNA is TGTGCCAGCAGTTTATGGGTGGACCAAAGCACAGATACGCAGTATTTT. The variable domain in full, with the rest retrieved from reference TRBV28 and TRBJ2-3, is DVKVTQSSRYLVKRTGEKVFLECVQDMDHENMFWYRQDPGLGLRLIYFSYDVKMKEKGDIPEGYSVSREKKERFSLILESASTNQTSMYLCASSLWVDQSTDTQYFGPGTRLTVL.

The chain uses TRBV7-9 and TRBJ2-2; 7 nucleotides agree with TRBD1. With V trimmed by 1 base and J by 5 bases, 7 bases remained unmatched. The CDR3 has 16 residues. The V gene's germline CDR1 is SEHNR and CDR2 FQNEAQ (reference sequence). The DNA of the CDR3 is TGTGCCAGCAGCTTAGGGTTGACAGGGCGGACCGGGGAGCTGTTTTTT. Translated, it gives CASSLGLTGRTGELFF.

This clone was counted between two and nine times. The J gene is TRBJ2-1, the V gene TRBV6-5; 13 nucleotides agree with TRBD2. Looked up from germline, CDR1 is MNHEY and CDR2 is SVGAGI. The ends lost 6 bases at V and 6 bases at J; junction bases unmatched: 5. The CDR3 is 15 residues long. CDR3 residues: CASRAGTSGVNEQFF. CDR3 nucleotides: TGTGCCAGCAGAGCCGGGACTAGCGGGGTCAATGAGCAGTTCTTC.

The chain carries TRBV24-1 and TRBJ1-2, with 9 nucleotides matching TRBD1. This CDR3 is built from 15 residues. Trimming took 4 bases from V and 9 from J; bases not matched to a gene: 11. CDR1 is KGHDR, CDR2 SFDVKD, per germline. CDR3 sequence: CATSDGDRAVQSYTF. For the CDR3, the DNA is TGTGCCACCAGTGACGGGGACAGGGCCGTTCAGAGCTACACCTTC.

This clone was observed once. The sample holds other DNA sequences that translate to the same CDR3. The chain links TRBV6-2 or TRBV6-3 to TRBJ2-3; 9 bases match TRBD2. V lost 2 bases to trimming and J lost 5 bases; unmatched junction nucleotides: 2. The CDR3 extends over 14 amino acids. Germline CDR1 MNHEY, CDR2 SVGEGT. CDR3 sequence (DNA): TGTGCCAGCAGTTACGAACTAGCGGGAGATACGCAGTATTTT. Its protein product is CASSYELAGDTQYF.

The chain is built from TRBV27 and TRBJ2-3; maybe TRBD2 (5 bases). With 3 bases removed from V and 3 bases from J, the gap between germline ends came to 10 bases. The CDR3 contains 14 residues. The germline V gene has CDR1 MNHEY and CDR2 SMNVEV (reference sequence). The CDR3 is CASSFEGRTDTQYF. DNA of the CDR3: TGTGCCAGCAGTTTCGAGGGCAGGACAGATACGCAGTATTTT.